The 28 T cell receptor beta chains presented below share a single source sample, sequenced in a study of T-cell reconstitution after alpha-beta-depleted transplantation in children. Unique molecular identifiers were built into the TCRbeta library. TCRdb ran MiXCR on the PCR reads and lists one entry per CDR3 protein. The table includes about 870,000 distinct CDR3 sequences, approximately 15% detected once. The material sequenced was PBMCs, mostly from graft donor cells, taken 360 days after TCRalphabeta/CD19-depleted stem cell transplant. These receptors all stem from a male patient younger than 18 who had a stem cell transplant for acute lymphoblastic leukemia, so the T cells may come from the graft donor.

V and J are TRBV5-1 and TRBJ2-5; D not resolved. Trimming left V 2 bases short and J 0 bases short, with 17 bases between. This CDR3 spans 17 amino acids. The germline V gene has CDR1 SGHRS and CDR2 YFSETQ. CDR3 amino acids: CASSFGPGQRYQETQYF. In DNA form, the CDR3 reads TGCGCCAGCAGCTTTGGGCCCGGCCAGAGGTACCAAGAGACCCAGTACTTC.

This clonotype came up a few times. The rearrangement links TRBV3-1 to TRBJ2-7, with no clear D. The CDR3 consists of 13 residues. Germline loops: CDR1 LGHDT, CDR2 YNNKEL (reference sequence). Deletions cut 2 bases from V and 6 bases from J, with 11 bases between. The DNA for the CDR3 is TGTGCCAGCAGCCAAAGGGCTAAGACCGAGCAGTACTTC. Encoded protein: CASSQRAKTEQYF.

The chain is built from TRBV5-1 and TRBJ1-1, with D maybe TRBD1 (5 bases). CDR1 is SGHRS, CDR2 YFSETQ, per germline. The CDR3 is 13 residues long. Trimming removed 4 bases from V and 6 bases from J, with 13 bases in between. CDR3 nucleotides: TGCGCCAGCAGCCTGGACAAGGGCTCTGAAGCTTTCTTT. Encoded protein: CASSLDKGSEAFF.

This clonotype has just a few counts. CDR3 residues: CASSHVEGAEQYF. CDR3 DNA sequence: TGTGCCAGCAGCCATGTCGAGGGGGCCGAGCAGTACTTC. The chain is built from TRBV3-1 and TRBJ2-7, with TRBD1 matching over 7 bases. The CDR3 covers 13 residues. Germline V CDR1 and CDR2: LGHDT, YNNKEL (reference sequence). V shed 3 bases and J 6 bases; nucleotides not matched to a gene: 5.

This clonotype was seen more than once but under ten times. The chain employs TRBV5-1 and TRBJ2-7, with 8 bases fitting TRBD1. The CDR3 runs 15 residues. Unmatched junction bases numbered 10, after V lost 5 bases and J lost 3 bases. Germline assignment: CDR1 SGHRS and CDR2 YFSETQ. The CDR3 sequence is CASSTQGARGYEQYF. CDR3 nucleotide sequence: TGCGCCAGCAGTACTCAGGGGGCGCGAGGCTACGAGCAGTACTTC. Filled out from reference TRBV5-1 and TRBJ2-7, the complete variable domain reads KAGVTQTPRYLIKTRGQQVTLSCSPISGHRSVSWYQQTPGQGLQFLFEYFSETQRNKGNFPGRFSGRQFSNSRSEMNVSTLELGDSALYLCASSTQGARGYEQYFGPGTRLTVT.

This clonotype was counted only a few times. The chain links TRBV12-3 or TRBV12-4 to TRBJ2-7; 13 positions agree with TRBD2. The ends lost 8 bases at V and 3 bases at J; junction bases unmatched: 7. The CDR3 extends over 15 amino acids. As DNA, the CDR3 is TGTGCCAGCGGTGGACTAGCGGGAGTCATCTACGAGCAGTACTTC. It is translated as CASGGLAGVIYEQYF.

This clonotype appeared a few times. In DNA form, the CDR3 reads TGCAGCGCGCGTAGCGGGATTGTAGATACGCAGTATTTT. Its translation: CSARSGIVDTQYF. V and J are TRBV29-1 and TRBJ2-3, with 8 bases aligning to TRBD2. The CDR3 has 13 residues. CDR1 SQVTM and CDR2 ANQGSEA come from the germline V gene. J lost 5 bases, V lost 7 bases, and 8 bases had no gene match.

The rearrangement uses TRBV4-1 and TRBJ2-5; D may be TRBD1 (5 bases). CDR3 length: 15 amino acids. Germline V gene data show CDR1 as MGHRA and CDR2 as YSYEKL. Trimming removed 3 bases at V and 6 bases at J, with 17 bases between. The CDR3 reads CASSQVQGLVKTQYF. The CDR3 bases are TGCGCCAGCAGCCAGGTCCAGGGCCTAGTAAAGACCCAGTACTTC.

This clonotype has a handful of counts. The chain uses TRBV5-1 and TRBJ2-5; D ambiguous. The V gene lost 0 bases and the J gene lost 2 bases, with 11 bases spanning the gap. The CDR3 runs 15 residues. The germline V gene encodes CDR1 SGHRS and CDR2 YFSETQ. The CDR3 coding sequence is TGCGCCAGCAGCTTGGAGGCCAGCACTCAAGAGACCCAGTACTTC. This translates into CASSLEASTQETQYF. Full variable domain (outside the CDR3, taken from reference TRBV5-1 and TRBJ2-5): KAGVTQTPRYLIKTRGQQVTLSCSPISGHRSVSWYQQTPGQGLQFLFEYFSETQRNKGNFPGRFSGRQFSNSRSEMNVSTLELGDSALYLCASSLEASTQETQYFGPGTRLLVL.

This clonotype was recorded a few times. The chain couples TRBV20-1 to TRBJ2-1; possible D gene TRBD2, 5 bases. The germline V and J ends were trimmed by 3 bases and 8 bases, with 20 bases remaining between them. The CDR3 sequence is 15 residues long. CDR1 and CDR2 (germline): DFQATT, SNEGSKA (reference sequence). CDR3 in amino acids: CSARVREPYSDEQFF. In DNA form, the CDR3 reads TGCAGTGCTAGGGTACGGGAACCTTATTCGGATGAGCAGTTCTTC.

This clonotype was picked up a small number of times. This rearrangement joins TRBV27 to TRBJ2-5; TRBD1 matches 7 bases. This CDR3 spans 15 amino acids. The germline gives CDR1 MNHEY, CDR2 SMNVEV (reference sequence). After removal of 6 bases from V and 1 base from J, the junction contained 8 bases not matched to a gene. The CDR3 is CASSSLRTGQETQYF. In DNA form, the CDR3 reads TGTGCCAGCAGCTCCCTTAGGACAGGCCAAGAGACCCAGTACTTC.

This clonotype has ten or more counts. The chain couples TRBV20-1 to TRBJ2-7; no reliable D call. The germline V gene has CDR1 DFQATT and CDR2 SNEGSKA (reference sequence). V was pared by 5 bases and J by 2 bases, with 16 bases between. This CDR3 contains 14 residues. The CDR3 bases are TGCAGTGCTGGACGTGGGCGAGTCCCCTACGAGCAGTACTTC. Translating gives CSAGRGRVPYEQYF.

The chain has TRBV29-1 and TRBJ1-1; D is ambiguous. V lost 5 bases and J 1 base, leaving 14 bases between the germline ends. Per the germline V gene, CDR1 is SQVTM and CDR2 is ANQGSEA. This CDR3 spans 14 amino acids. The CDR3 sequence is CSVSGANSNTEAFF. The CDR3 nucleotides read TGCAGCGTTTCCGGAGCCAACTCGAACACTGAAGCTTTCTTT.

This chain connects TRBV29-1 to TRBJ2-5; no clear D. Trimming removed 1 base at V and 2 bases at J, with 11 bases between. The CDR3 length is 14 residues. Per the germline V gene, CDR1 is SQVTM and CDR2 is ANQGSEA. CDR3 bases: TGCAGCGTTGAAGTCACGGGTGGGCAAGAGACCCAGTACTTC. Translating gives CSVEVTGGQETQYF.

This clonotype was recorded a few times. The chain combines TRBV16 with TRBJ1-2, with 7 bases matching TRBD1. CDR1 is KGHSY, CDR2 FQNENV, per germline. CDR3 length equals 15 residues. After removal of 2 bases from V and 4 bases from J, the junction contained 7 bases not matched to a gene. CDR3 DNA sequence: TGTGCCAGCAGCCAACCTTTGGACAGGCCCTATGGCTACACCTTC. As protein: CASSQPLDRPYGYTF. The full variable domain, rest sourced from reference TRBV16 and TRBJ1-2, is GEEVAQTPKHLVRGEGQKAKLYCAPIKGHSYVFWYQQVLKNEFKFLISFQNENVFDETGMPKERFSAKCLPNSPCSLEIQATKLEDSAVYFCASSQPLDRPYGYTFGSGTRLTVV.

This clonotype was observed a handful of times. The rearrangement uses TRBV29-1 and TRBJ2-2; D is undetermined. This CDR3 is 15 amino acids long. Germline CDR1 is SQVTM and CDR2 is ANQGSEA. V lost 2 bases and J 1 base, leaving 11 bases between the germline ends. In DNA, the CDR3 is TGCAGCGTTGAAAGTGGCTGGAAGAACACCGGGGAGCTGTTTTTT. It translates to CSVESGWKNTGELFF.

This clonotype was counted a few times. The genes are TRBV19 and TRBJ2-2; the match to TRBD1 covers 7 bases. Trimming removed 4 bases from V and 3 bases from J; junction bases left unmatched: 8. This CDR3 is 16 amino acids long. Germline CDR1 is LNHDA and CDR2 is SQIVND (reference sequence). The CDR3 reads CASSNWDSIYTGELFF. CDR3 nucleotides: TGTGCCAGTAGTAACTGGGACAGCATATACACCGGGGAGCTGTTTTTT.

This clonotype was found a few times. The genes are TRBV4-2 and TRBJ1-2, with a weak D call TRBD1 (5 bases). Per germline, CDR1 LGHNA and CDR2 YNFKEQ. V was trimmed by 2 bases and J by 7 bases, leaving 23 bases between them. There are 17 residues in the CDR3. The CDR3, as DNA: TGTGCCAGCAGCCAACGTTCGGTGGGGGTCTCCCGGCGTGGCTACACCTTC. It encodes CASSQRSVGVSRRGYTF.

This clonotype was seen only a few times. This sequence joins TRBV9 and TRBJ2-1, with D perhaps matching TRBD2 (7 bases). The CDR3 spans 15 residues. V was cut by 2 bases and J by 3 bases, with 12 bases left in between. CDR1 is SGDLS, CDR2 YYNGEE, per germline. CDR3 DNA: TGTGCCAGCAGCGTCGCGGGGGCCTACTACAATGAGCAGTTCTTC. It yields the protein CASSVAGAYYNEQFF.

The CDR3, as DNA: TGTGCCAGCAGCTTAAATGCCAGGGCCTACGAGCAGTACTTC. Its translation is CASSLNARAYEQYF. The gene calls are TRBV7-9 and TRBJ2-7; TRBD1 might be the D (5 bases). Germline loops: CDR1 SEHNR, CDR2 FQNEAQ (reference sequence). Trimming left V 2 bases short and J 2 bases short, with 10 bases between. This CDR3 is built from 14 residues.

This clonotype turned up a few times. The chain carries TRBV10-2 and TRBJ1-3, with D uncertain. The CDR3 extends over 16 amino acids. The V end was cut by 4 bases, the J end by 0 bases, with 13 bases between. CDR1 and CDR2 from the germline V gene are WSHSY and SAAADI. The DNA of the CDR3 is TGCGCCAGCAGTGTTTATGTTGTAGGCTCTGGAAACACCATATATTTT. It is translated as CASSVYVVGSGNTIYF.

The genes are TRBV2 and TRBJ1-2; 9 nucleotides agree with TRBD1. The germline gives CDR1 SNHLY, CDR2 FYNNEI. The CDR3 runs to 13 residues. Unmatched junction bases numbered 2, after V lost 5 bases and J lost 4 bases. The DNA of the CDR3 is TGTGCCAGCAGTAAGACAGGGGGCTATGGCTACACCTTC. Its translation is CASSKTGGYGYTF. The full variable domain, with the rest looked up from reference TRBV2 and TRBJ1-2, is EPEVTQTPSHQVTQMGQEVILRCVPISNHLYFYWYRQILGQKVEFLVSFYNNEISEKSEIFDDQFSVERPDGSNFTLKIRSTKLEDSAMYFCASSKTGGYGYTFGSGTRLTVV.

V is TRBV20-1 and J is TRBJ2-7; 11 positions match TRBD2. This CDR3 is built from 15 residues. Germline loops: CDR1 DFQATT, CDR2 SNEGSKA (reference sequence). The J segment lost 3 bases and the V segment lost 3 bases, leaving 7 bases of the junction unmatched. Here the CDR3 DNA reads TGCAGTGCTAGGGACTTAGCGGGAGGGGTCTACGAGCAGTACTTC. It yields the protein CSARDLAGGVYEQYF.

At least ten counts were recorded for this clonotype. As DNA, the CDR3 is TGCAGCGTCCTGAATCTGGCATCATCCTACAATGAGCAGTTCTTC. It translates to CSVLNLASSYNEQFF. The chain joins TRBV29-1 to TRBJ2-1; D remains ambiguous. The V and J ends lost 6 bases and 1 base respectively, with 16 bases between them. The CDR3 extends over 15 amino acids. Looked up from germline, CDR1 is SQVTM and CDR2 is ANQGSEA.

V usage is TRBV7-9 and J usage is TRBJ2-7; D remains unclear. Between the trimmed V and J ends, which lost 2 bases and 0 bases, there was a span of 11 bases. CDR1 and CDR2 (germline): SEHNR, FQNEAQ (reference sequence). The CDR3 sequence is 15 residues long. CDR3 sequence: CASSLKAPSSYEQYF. In DNA, the CDR3 is TGTGCCAGCAGCTTAAAAGCCCCGAGCTCCTACGAGCAGTACTTC.

CDR3 bases: TGTGCCAGCAGTCCACGTTCCTCCGCGGGAGGTAATGAGCAGTTCTTC. This encodes CASSPRSSAGGNEQFF. The chain is built from TRBV7-6 and TRBJ2-1; 8 nucleotides line up with TRBD2. The V gene end was trimmed by 6 bases and the J gene end by 7 bases; junction bases not matched to a gene: 14. The CDR3 length is 16 residues. CDR1 and CDR2 (germline): SGHVS, FNYEAQ.

This clonotype was detected a few times. The chain is built from TRBV7-9 and TRBJ2-7; 8 bases agree with TRBD2. The CDR3 consists of 14 residues. Trimming took 4 bases from V and 2 from J; bases not matched to a gene: 4. Germline V gene data show CDR1 as SEHNR and CDR2 as FQNEAQ (reference sequence). The CDR3 DNA reads as TGTGCCAGCAGCTCGGCGGGGGGTACCTACGAGCAGTACTTC. Translation gives CASSSAGGTYEQYF.

The chain combines TRBV5-1 with TRBJ1-1; a possible D gene is TRBD1 (6 bases). The CDR3 sequence is 14 residues long. With 2 bases removed from V and 5 bases from J, the gap between germline ends came to 13 bases. Germline CDR1 reads SGHRS; CDR2 reads YFSETQ. The CDR3, as DNA: TGCGCCAGCAGCTTAGCAGGGGTTCGGACTGAAGCTTTCTTT. This translates into CASSLAGVRTEAFF.